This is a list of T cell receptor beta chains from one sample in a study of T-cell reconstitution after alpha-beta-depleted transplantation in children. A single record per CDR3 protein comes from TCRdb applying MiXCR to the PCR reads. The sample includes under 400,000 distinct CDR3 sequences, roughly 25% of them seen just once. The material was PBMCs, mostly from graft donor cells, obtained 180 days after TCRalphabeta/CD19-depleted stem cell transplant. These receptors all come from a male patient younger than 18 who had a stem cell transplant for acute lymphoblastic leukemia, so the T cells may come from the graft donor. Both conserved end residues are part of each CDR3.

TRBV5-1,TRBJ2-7,CASSRQDLEQYF
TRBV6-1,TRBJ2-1,CASSVLPTSATYNEQFF
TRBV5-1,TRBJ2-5,CASSSQETQYF
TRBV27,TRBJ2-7,CASSLSSAYEQYF
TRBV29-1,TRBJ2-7,CSASHSSGGIEQYF
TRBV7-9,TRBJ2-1,CASSMGLYNEQFF
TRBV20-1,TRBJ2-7,CSATLGTRTREQYF
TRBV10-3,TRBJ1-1,CATGGENTEAFF
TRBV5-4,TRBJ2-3,CASSSGGLSTDTQYF
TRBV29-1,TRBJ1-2,CSVVGQPALNYGYTF
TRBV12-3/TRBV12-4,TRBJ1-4,CASSLAAGTDTLGEKLFF
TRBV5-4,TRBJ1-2,CASSLRQDNYGYTF
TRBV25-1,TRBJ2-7,CASTTWKGAGSPYAYEQYF
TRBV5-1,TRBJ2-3,CASSWGLAGVTDTQYF
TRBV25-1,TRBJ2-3,CASSRLLTDTQYF
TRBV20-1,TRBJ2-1,CSARTSGRYNEQFF
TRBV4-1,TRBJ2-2,CASSQTGLNTGELFF
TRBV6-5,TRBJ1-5,CASSYRSNQPQHF
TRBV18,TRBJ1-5,CASSQDSPSLHQPQHF
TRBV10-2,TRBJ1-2,CASRGQGGDYGYTF